Listed below are T cell receptor beta chains from one sample, sequenced in a study of T cell repertoires in cytomegalovirus infection. TCRdb redid the calling of the reads with MiXCR, one entry per CDR3 protein. Among 150,000 to 200,000 distinct CDR3 sequences, 28% were seen once, and the ten largest hold 30% to 40%. Sequencing used PBMCs. These receptors were taken from a human donor in good health (CMV status not recorded). Some clones in this sample may be carry-over from other donors' samples. Each CDR3 is given with its conserved first and last residue. The D gene is left open where the match is weak. Clone sizes are given selectively: once, few, many, or a class where the clone is expanded.

J,size,V,D,length,CDR3,DNA
TRBJ1-2,many,TRBV7-2,TRBD1,14,CASSPGTGFYGYTF,TGTGCCAGCAGCCCCGGGACAGGGTTCTATGGCTACACCTTC
TRBJ1-1,few,TRBV3-1,.,17,CASSLNLPDSPFFGAFF,TGTGCCAGCAGCCTCAATTTACCCGACAGTCCCTTTTTTGGAGCTTTCTTT
TRBJ1-4,few,TRBV29-1,TRBD1,12,CSARTGLEKLFF,TGCAGCGCTCGGACAGGGTTAGAGAAACTGTTTTTT
TRBJ1-1,few,TRBV7-9,.,13,CASSLLPDTEAFF,TGTGCCAGCAGCTTACTACCGGACACTGAAGCTTTCTTT
TRBJ1-2,.,TRBV29-1,.,13,CSVRVGSLRSYTF,TGCAGCGTCAGAGTTGGGAGTCTTAGGAGCTACACCTTC
TRBJ1-1,.,TRBV4-3,.,14,CASSQVLRETEAFF,TGCGCCAGCAGCCAAGTCCTTCGAGAAACTGAAGCTTTCTTT
TRBJ2-2,.,TRBV7-2,.,14,CASSLAIGGGELFF,TGTGCCAGCAGCTTAGCCATAGGAGGCGGGGAGCTGTTTTTT
TRBJ1-1,many,TRBV7-2,.,14,CASSLKQTNTEAFF,TGTGCCAGCAGCTTAAAACAGACGAACACTGAAGCTTTCTTT
TRBJ1-5,.,TRBV7-3,.,13,CASSFVFNQPQHF,TGTGCCAGCAGCTTCGTTTTCAATCAGCCCCAGCATTTT
TRBJ2-5,few,TRBV4-1,TRBD2,17,CASSPLTSGGSQETQYF,TGCGCCAGCAGCCCACTTACTAGCGGGGGGTCCCAAGAGACCCAGTACTTC
TRBJ1-1,.,TRBV2,.,15,CASSDRGGRNTEAFF,TGTGCCAGCAGTGACCGAGGGGGGAGGAACACTGAAGCTTTCTTT
TRBJ1-1,.,TRBV5-1,TRBD1,16,CASSTRGTGEITEAFF,TGCGCCAGCAGCACCCGAGGGACAGGGGAGATCACTGAAGCTTTCTTT
TRBJ1-1,.,TRBV12-3/TRBV12-4,.,19,CASSTRFGGGGRARGEAFF,TGTGCCAGCAGCACCCGCTTCGGGGGGGGAGGGAGGGCCCGGGGAGAAGCTTTCTTT
TRBJ1-4,.,TRBV7-9,.,14,CASSLREANEKLFF,TGTGCCAGCAGCTTGAGGGAAGCTAATGAAAAACTGTTTTTT
TRBJ2-3,.,TRBV10-3,.,17,CAISESGGPGVTDTQYF,TGTGCCATCAGTGAGTCTGGCGGCCCGGGTGTTACAGATACGCAGTATTTT
TRBJ1-5,few,TRBV6-6,.,14,CASSYEDIRQPQHF,TGTGCCAGCAGTTACGAAGATATTCGACAGCCCCAGCATTTT
TRBJ1-1,.,TRBV18,.,13,CASSISQGTEAFF,TGTGCCAGCTCAATTTCTCAGGGAACTGAAGCTTTCTTT
TRBJ1-6,few,TRBV7-9,TRBD1,14,CASSSGQGVVPLHF,TGTGCCAGCAGCTCGGGACAGGGAGTTGTACCCCTCCACTTT
TRBJ2-3,few,TRBV29-1,TRBD2,15,CSAVGLAGITDTQYF,TGCAGCGCGGTGGGACTAGCGGGAATCACAGATACGCAGTATTTT
TRBJ1-2,.,TRBV2,TRBD1,14,CASKRTGTAGGYTF,TGTGCCAGCAAGAGAACCGGGACAGCAGGCGGCTACACCTTC
TRBJ1-2,many,TRBV12-3/TRBV12-4,TRBD1,14,CASSVRDSSYGYTF,TGTGCCAGCAGTGTCCGGGACAGCAGCTATGGCTACACCTTC
TRBJ1-5,.,TRBV20-1,.,12,CSSGPLNQPQHF,TGCAGTTCTGGACCGCTCAATCAGCCCCAGCATTTT
TRBJ2-1,few,TRBV2,.,12,CASMRRADEQFF,TGTGCCAGCATGAGGAGGGCGGATGAGCAGTTCTTC
TRBJ1-1,.,TRBV7-2,.,15,CASSSPPPLKAEAFF,TGTGCCAGCAGCTCCCCCCCCCCCCTAAAAGCTGAAGCTTTCTTT
TRBJ1-2,.,TRBV15,.,14,CATSTAGTPGGYTF,TGTGCCACCAGCACCGCCGGTACCCCTGGGGGCTACACCTTC